The clone carrying this T cell receptor beta chain was observed many times. Its antigen is not identified. V lost 0 bases to trimming and J lost 8 bases, with 14 bases between them. The CDR3 is made up of 14 amino acids. Germline values: CDR1 SGHRS, CDR2 YFSETQ. The entire patient cohort was treatment-naive prior to thyroid surgery. Authors' methods: Between-group CDR3 differences, defined by clinicopathological status, yielded a distant-metastasis classifier for papillary thyroid cancer. TCRdb re-called clones via MiXCR from the PCR reads. For this entry, the V and J calls and clone size follow TCRdb and not the study's own pipeline. Of around 46,000 clones in the sample, approximately 20% were seen once. The source of the sample is a study of metastatic and nonmetastatic thyroid tumors. Across the whole study: Repertoires were compared across blood and tumor or nodule tissue from malignant and benign thyroid patients. General study points: The study reportedly found significantly higher TCR beta diversity in malignant thyroid tumors than benign nodules, in blood and tumor.

The chain carries TRBV5-1 and TRBJ1-2; D perhaps matches TRBD1 (5 bases). Sequencing input: blood. This clonotype was sampled from a male donor with papillary thyroid cancer or a benign thyroid nodule (not recorded which). Some clones in this sample may be carry-over from other donors' samples. DNA of the CDR3: TGCGCCAGCAGCTTGGCCCGGGACCTCGGGGGCTACACCTTC. Translation gives CASSLARDLGGYTF.